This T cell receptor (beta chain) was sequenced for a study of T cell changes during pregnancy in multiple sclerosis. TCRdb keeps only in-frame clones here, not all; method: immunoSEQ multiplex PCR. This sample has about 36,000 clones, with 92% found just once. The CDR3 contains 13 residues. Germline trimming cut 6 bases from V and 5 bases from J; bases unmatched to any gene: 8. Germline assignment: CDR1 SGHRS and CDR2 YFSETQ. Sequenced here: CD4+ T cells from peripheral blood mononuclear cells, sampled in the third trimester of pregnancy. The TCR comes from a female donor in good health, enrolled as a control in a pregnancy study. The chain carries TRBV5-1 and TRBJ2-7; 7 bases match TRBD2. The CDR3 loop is CASKTGGLNEQYF. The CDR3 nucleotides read TGCGCCAGCAAGACGGGGGGATTGAACGAGCAGTACTTC. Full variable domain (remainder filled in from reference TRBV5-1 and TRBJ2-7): KAGVTQTPRYLIKTRGQQVTLSCSPISGHRSVSWYQQTPGQGLQFLFEYFSETQRNKGNFPGRFSGRQFSNSRSEMNVSTLELGDSALYLCASKTGGLNEQYFGPGTRLTVT.